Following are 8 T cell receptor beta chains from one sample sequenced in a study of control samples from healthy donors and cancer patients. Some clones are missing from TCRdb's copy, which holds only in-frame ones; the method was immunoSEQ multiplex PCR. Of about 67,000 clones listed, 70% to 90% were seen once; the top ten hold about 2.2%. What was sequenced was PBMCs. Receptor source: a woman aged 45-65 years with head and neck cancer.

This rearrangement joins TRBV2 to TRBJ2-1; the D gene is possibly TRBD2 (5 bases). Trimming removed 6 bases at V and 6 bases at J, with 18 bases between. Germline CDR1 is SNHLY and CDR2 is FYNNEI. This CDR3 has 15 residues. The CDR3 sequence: CASRRSDMDFNEQFF. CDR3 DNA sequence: TGTGCCAGCAGACGATCCGACATGGACTTCAATGAGCAGTTCTTC.

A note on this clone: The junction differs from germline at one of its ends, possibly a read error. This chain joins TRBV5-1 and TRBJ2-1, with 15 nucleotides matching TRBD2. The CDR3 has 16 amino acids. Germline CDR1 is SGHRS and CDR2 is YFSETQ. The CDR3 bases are TGCGCCAGCAGCTTGGTGGGACTAGCGGGGGGAAGAGGTAGCGTCTTC. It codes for CASSLVGLAGGRGSVF.

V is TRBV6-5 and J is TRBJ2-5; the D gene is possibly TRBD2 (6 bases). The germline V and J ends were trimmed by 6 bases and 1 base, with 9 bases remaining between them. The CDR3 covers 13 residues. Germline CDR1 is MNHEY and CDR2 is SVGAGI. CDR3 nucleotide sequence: TGTGCCAGCAGCTCGGGAGCCCAAGAGACCCAGTACTTC. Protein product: CASSSGAQETQYF.

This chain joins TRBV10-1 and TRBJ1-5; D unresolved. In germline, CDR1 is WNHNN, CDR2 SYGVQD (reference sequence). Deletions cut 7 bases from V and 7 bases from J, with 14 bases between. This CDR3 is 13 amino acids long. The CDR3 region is CASMGPLGQPQHF. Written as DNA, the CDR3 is TGCGCCAGCATGGGCCCTCTGGGGCAGCCCCAGCATTTT.

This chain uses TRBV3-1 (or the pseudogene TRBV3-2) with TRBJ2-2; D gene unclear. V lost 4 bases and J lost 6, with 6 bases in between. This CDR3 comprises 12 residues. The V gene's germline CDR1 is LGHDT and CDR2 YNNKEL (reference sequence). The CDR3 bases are TGTGCCAGCAGCCCTGCCCCCGGGGAGCTGTTTTTT. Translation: CASSPAPGELFF.

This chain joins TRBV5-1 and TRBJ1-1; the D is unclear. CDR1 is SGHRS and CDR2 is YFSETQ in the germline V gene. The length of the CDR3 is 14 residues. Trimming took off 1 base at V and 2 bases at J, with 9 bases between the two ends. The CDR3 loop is CASSLNSANTEAFF. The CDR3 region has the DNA TGCGCCAGCAGCTTGAACAGCGCTAACACTGAAGCTTTCTTT.

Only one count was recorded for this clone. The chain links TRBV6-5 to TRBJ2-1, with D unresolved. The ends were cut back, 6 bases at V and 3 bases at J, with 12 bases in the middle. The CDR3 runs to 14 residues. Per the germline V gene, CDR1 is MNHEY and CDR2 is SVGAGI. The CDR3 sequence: CASSRLDHYNEQFF. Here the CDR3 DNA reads TGTGCCAGCAGCCGCCTGGACCACTACAATGAGCAGTTCTTC.

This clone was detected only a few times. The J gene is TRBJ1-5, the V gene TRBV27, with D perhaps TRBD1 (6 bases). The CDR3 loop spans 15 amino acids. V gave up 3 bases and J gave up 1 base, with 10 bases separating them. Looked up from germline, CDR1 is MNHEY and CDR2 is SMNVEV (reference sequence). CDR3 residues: CASSFAGGSNQPQHF. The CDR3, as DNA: TGTGCCAGCAGTTTTGCGGGGGGCAGCAATCAGCCCCAGCATTTT.